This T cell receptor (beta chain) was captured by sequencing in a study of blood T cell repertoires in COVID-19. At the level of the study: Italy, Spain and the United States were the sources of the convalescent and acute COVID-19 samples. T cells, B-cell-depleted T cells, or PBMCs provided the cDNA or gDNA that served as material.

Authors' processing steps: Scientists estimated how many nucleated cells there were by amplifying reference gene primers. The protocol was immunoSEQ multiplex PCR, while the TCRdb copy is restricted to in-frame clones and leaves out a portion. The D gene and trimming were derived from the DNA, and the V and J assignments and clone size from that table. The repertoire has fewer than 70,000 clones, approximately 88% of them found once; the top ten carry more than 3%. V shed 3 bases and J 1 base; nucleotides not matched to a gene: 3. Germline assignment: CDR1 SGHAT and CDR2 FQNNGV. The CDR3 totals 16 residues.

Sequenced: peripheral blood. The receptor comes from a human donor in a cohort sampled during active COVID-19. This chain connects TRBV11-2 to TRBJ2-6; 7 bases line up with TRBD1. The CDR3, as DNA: TGTGCCAGCAGCTTCATGGGACAGTCTGGGGCCAACGTCCTGACTTTC. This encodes CASSFMGQSGANVLTF.